This T cell receptor beta chain was profiled in a study of T cell clonality in common variable immunodeficiency. Both groups were predominantly of Caucasian heritage. Replacement immunoglobulin had been given to every CVID subject for at least one year. CVID subjects were neither ill nor on immunomodulatory or immunosuppressive medication at sampling. Many counts were recorded for this clone. Its target is not known. The sequence runs out 3 residues before the end of the CDR3; the remainder is reconstructed from the germline J gene. The protocol was immunoSEQ multiplex PCR, while the TCRdb copy is restricted to in-frame clones and leaves out a portion. The data show about 19,000 clones, none appearing only once, with 24% held by the ten largest. The CDR3 contains 14 residues. Trimming removed 3 bases at V and 1 base at J, with 6 bases between. Germline V lookup: CDR1 MDHEN, CDR2 SYDVKM. Study conclusions and caveats: In common variable immunodeficiency, TCR beta chains reportedly carried fewer deletions and N-nucleotide insertions. What drives increased CVID clonality needs T cell subpopulation sequencing.

Specimen: peripheral blood mononuclear cells. This chain uses TRBV28 with TRBJ2-2; D is unclear. This receptor was taken from a human donor with common variable immunodeficiency. The CDR3 DNA, read in part, is TGTGCCAGCAGTTTCAGTTTGAACACCGGGGAG. Its translation is CASSFSLNTGE. The CDR3 reads in full as CASSFSLNTGELFF. The full variable domain, rest sourced from reference TRBV28 and TRBJ2-2, is DVKVTQSSRYLVKRTGEKVFLECVQDMDHENMFWYRQDPGLGLRLIYFSYDVKMKEKGDIPEGYSVSREKKERFSLILESASTNQTSMYLCASSFSLNTGELFFGEGSRLTVL.